This T cell receptor beta chain was recovered during a study of regulatory T cells in long-lasting Graves disease. General study findings and limits: The work looked only at peripheral blood and did not look at thyroid tissue. Public clonotype sharing was higher in persistent than newly diagnosed patients.

Germline loops: CDR1 SGDLS, CDR2 YYNGEE. V was trimmed by 3 bases and J by 7 bases, leaving 13 bases between them. This CDR3 is built from 13 residues. Building the TCR beta libraries relied on iRepertoire HTBI primers, and CDR3 regions underwent Arm-PCR. TCRdb recomputed calls from the multiplex PCR reads with MiXCR, one row per CDR3 protein. Of 500,000 to 700,000 distinct CDR3 sequences detected, 25% to 35% appear once; the ten largest clones hold about 42%. This clonotype was counted a few times. Antigen unknown. Regarding time point: persistent/refractory GD, antithyroid drugs over 5 years with positive TRAb. Extracted RNA from PBMCs served as the source of the TCR library.

This chain joins TRBV9 and TRBJ1-2, with D possibly TRBD1 on 6 matching bases. The source is a female donor with Graves disease. This specimen was peripheral blood mononuclear cells (PBMCs), taken when the disease was refractory, from a patient treated with antithyroid drugs. CDR3 sequence (DNA): TGTGCCAGCAGCGGAGGACAGCCTACTGGCTACACCTTC. As protein: CASSGGQPTGYTF.